The 15 T cell receptor beta chains below come from one sample, sequenced in a study of blood T cell repertoires in COVID-19. The method was immunoSEQ multiplex PCR; TCRdb's version includes in-frame clones alone and lacks a portion of them. The sample lists a few hundred thousand clones, more than 85% occurring once. The sequencing sample was made of PBMCs or T cells enriched from blood (not recorded which). These receptors came from a woman aged 25 to 39 who had recovered from COVID-19.

This chain joins TRBV6-5 and TRBJ1-5, with D maybe TRBD1 (5 bases). V was pared by 4 bases and J by 7 bases, with 11 bases between. Per germline, CDR1 MNHEY and CDR2 SVGAGI. This CDR3 region has 13 residues. In DNA, the CDR3 is TGTGCCAGCAGTTTGGGGCTTGGACAGCCCCAGCATTTT. Translation gives CASSLGLGQPQHF.

This clone came up once. V usage is TRBV27 and J usage is TRBJ2-7, with TRBD1 matching over 8 bases. Germline V gene lookup returns CDR1 MNHEY and CDR2 SMNVEV (reference sequence). CDR3 length: 15 residues. V lost 5 bases, J lost 0 bases, and 6 bases stayed unmatched. CDR3 sequence (DNA): TGTGCCAGCAGTGACCCCGGGACAGGCTCCTACGAGCAGTACTTC. Encoded protein: CASSDPGTGSYEQYF.

This chain connects TRBV10-3 to TRBJ2-2, with 7 nucleotides matching TRBD1. This CDR3 has 15 residues. V shed 3 bases and J 5 bases; nucleotides not matched to a gene: 6. Per the germline V gene, CDR1 is ENHRY and CDR2 is SYGVKD. CDR3: CAISEYDRDTGELFF. CDR3 nucleotides: TGTGCCATCAGTGAATATGACAGGGATACCGGGGAGCTGTTTTTT.

This clone was counted once. Its ends do not fully match the called genes, so a read error is possible. This sequence joins TRBV7-7 and TRBJ2-1; 7 positions agree with TRBD2. The length of the CDR3 is 14 residues. Germline V gives CDR1 SSHAT, CDR2 FNYEAQ (reference sequence). The CDR3 bases are TGTGCTAGCAGCTCCTGGGGAGGGTCCGGGGAGCAGTTCTTC. Translation gives CASSSWGGSGEQFF.

The chain couples TRBV7-6 to TRBJ2-7; 10 bases fit TRBD2. CDR3 length: 17 residues. Germline values: CDR1 SGHVS, CDR2 FNYEAQ. Unmatched junction bases numbered 10, after V lost 0 bases and J lost 5 bases. This CDR3 is CASSLASAGGRLDEQYF. In DNA form, the CDR3 reads TGTGCCAGCAGCTTAGCGTCAGCGGGGGGGCGCTTGGACGAGCAGTACTTC.

J is TRBJ1-2 and V is TRBV5-1; the match to TRBD1 covers 10 bases. This CDR3 contains 14 residues. Germline V gene lookup returns CDR1 SGHRS and CDR2 YFSETQ. Trimming took 4 bases from V and 8 from J; bases not matched to a gene: 8. The CDR3 reads CASSLGQGLRGYTF. The CDR3 DNA reads TGCGCCAGCAGCCTGGGACAGGGGCTTCGGGGCTACACCTTC.

The J gene is TRBJ2-4, the V gene TRBV28, with D possibly matching TRBD1 (8 bases). V lost 5 bases to trimming and J lost 9 bases, with 14 bases between them. This CDR3 is built from 13 residues. Germline assignment: CDR1 MDHEN and CDR2 SYDVKM. DNA for the CDR3: TGTGCCAGCAGTGCGCGGGGGACAGGCATTCAGTACTTC. Amino acids: CASSARGTGIQYF.

The chain carries TRBV2 and TRBJ2-2; the D gene is possibly TRBD2 (5 bases). Germline V gene data show CDR1 as SNHLY and CDR2 as FYNNEI. This CDR3 has 12 residues. Trimming left V 6 bases short and J 6 bases short, with 8 bases between. The CDR3 nucleotides read TGTGCCAGCAGGGGGAGTCCCGGGGAGCTGTTTTTT. Translation: CASRGSPGELFF.

The chain is built from TRBV7-9 and TRBJ2-5, with a possible D match to TRBD2 (6 bases). The CDR3 contains 14 residues. V lost 0 bases, J lost 5 bases, and 10 bases lay in between. Germline lookup yields CDR1 SEHNR and CDR2 FQNEAQ (reference sequence). DNA of the CDR3: TGTGCCAGCAGCTTAGCGGGAGGATGGGAGACCCAGTACTTC. Its protein product is CASSLAGGWETQYF.

The chain joins TRBV4-1 to TRBJ2-3; D is uncertain. From germline, CDR1 is MGHRA and CDR2 YSYEKL. The CDR3 sequence is 14 residues long. V dropped 1 base and J dropped 2 bases, with 7 bases sitting between them. CDR3 sequence reads: CASSQVLFTDTQYF. In nucleotides, the CDR3 is TGCGCCAGCAGCCAAGTCCTATTCACAGATACGCAGTATTTT.

In this sample, this clone turned up once. The chain combines TRBV28 with TRBJ2-1; D is unresolved. CDR3 length: 13 residues. Germline V gene lookup returns CDR1 MDHEN and CDR2 SYDVKM. Trimming took 5 bases from V and 5 from J, leaving 10 bases between them. The CDR3, as DNA: TGTGCCAGCAGTAGCTATCCTAACAATGAGCAGTTCTTC. Residues: CASSSYPNNEQFF.

J is TRBJ2-1 and V is TRBV5-1; tentative D call: TRBD2 (6 bases). The CDR3 extends over 16 amino acids. Per the germline V gene, CDR1 is SGHRS and CDR2 is YFSETQ. The V gene lost 2 bases and the J gene lost 7 bases, with 19 bases spanning the gap. The CDR3 sequence: CASSLPGGGDFNEQFF. CDR3 in DNA: TGCGCCAGCAGCTTACCCGGCGGCGGGGACTTTAATGAGCAGTTCTTC.

This chain uses TRBV6-6 with TRBJ2-5; D is unresolved. The CDR3 has 11 amino acids. Looked up from germline, CDR1 is MNHNY and CDR2 is SVGAGI (reference sequence). Trimming stripped 0 bases from V and 12 bases from J, with 8 bases between. CDR3 nucleotides: TGTGCCAGCAGTTACTCGATGTACAAGTACTTC. Amino acids: CASSYSMYKYF.

CDR3 residues: CASSLASTANYGYTF. In DNA form, the CDR3 reads TGCGCCAGCAGCCTAGCCTCGACGGCCAACTATGGCTACACCTTC. V is TRBV5-1 and J is TRBJ1-2; no clear D. From germline, CDR1 is SGHRS and CDR2 YFSETQ. This CDR3 is 15 amino acids long. With 4 bases removed from V and 2 bases from J, the gap between germline ends came to 15 bases.

V and J are TRBV27 and TRBJ1-6; tentatively, D is TRBD1 (5 bases). This CDR3 is built from 17 residues. Germline values: CDR1 MNHEY, CDR2 SMNVEV (reference sequence). V gave up 6 bases and J gave up 6 bases, with 21 bases separating them. The CDR3 DNA sequence: TGTGCCAGCAGCCTAAGGGGAGGGAGCGGACCTAATTCACCCCTCCACTTT. Translated: CASSLRGGSGPNSPLHF.